This TCR beta chain was recorded in a study of early T cells in non-severe SARS-CoV-2 infection. Ten or more counts support this clonotype. MiXCR was run by TCRdb on the 5' RACE reads, yielding one entry per CDR3 protein. The profile shows tens of thousands of distinct CDR3 sequences, around 10% of them singletons. The source material was whole blood, sampled at baseline. The TCR originated in an adult who was a healthcare worker with PCR-confirmed SARS-CoV-2 infection or an uninfected control (not recorded which). The donor label of this sample is uncertain.

CDR3 sequence reads: CATSDPRQGTNTGELFF. For the CDR3, the DNA is TGTGCCACCAGTGACCCTCGACAGGGGACGAACACCGGGGAGCTGTTTTTT. V gene TRBV24-1 combines with J gene TRBJ2-2, with 8 positions matching TRBD1. The CDR3 is made up of 17 amino acids. CDR1 and CDR2 (germline): KGHDR, SFDVKD. Unmatched junction bases numbered 6, after V lost 4 bases and J lost 0 bases.